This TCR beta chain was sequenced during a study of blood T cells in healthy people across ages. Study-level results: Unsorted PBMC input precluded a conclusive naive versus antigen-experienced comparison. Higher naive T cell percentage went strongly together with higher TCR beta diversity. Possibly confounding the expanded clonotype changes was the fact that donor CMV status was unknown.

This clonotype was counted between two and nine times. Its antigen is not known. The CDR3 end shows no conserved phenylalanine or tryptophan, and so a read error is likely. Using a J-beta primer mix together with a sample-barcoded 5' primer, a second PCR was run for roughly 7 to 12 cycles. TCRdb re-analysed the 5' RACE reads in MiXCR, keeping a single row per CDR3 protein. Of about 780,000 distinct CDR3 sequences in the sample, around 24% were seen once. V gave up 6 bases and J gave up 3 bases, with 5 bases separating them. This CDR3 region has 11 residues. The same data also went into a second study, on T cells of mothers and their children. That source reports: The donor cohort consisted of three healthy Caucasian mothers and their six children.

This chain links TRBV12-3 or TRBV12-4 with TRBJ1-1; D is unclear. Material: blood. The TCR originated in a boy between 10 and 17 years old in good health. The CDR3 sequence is CASRAYTEAFL. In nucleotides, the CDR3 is TGTGCCAGCAGAGCTTACACTGAAGCTTTCCTT.